The 21 T cell receptor beta chains in this list originate from one sample, sequenced in a study of a mutant IDH1 vaccine in newly diagnosed glioma. These TCRs are of unknown antigen specificity. This sample's time point: week 5, during vaccination. Each dose of the vaccine consisted of 300 ug of mutant IDH1 20-mer peptide, with topical imiquimod. Repertoires were generated with immunoSEQ multiplex PCR, while TCRdb's copy carries only in-frame clones and drops some. The sample records about 40,000 clones, roughly 92% being singletons. This specimen consisted of PBMCs, obtained from a glioma patient whose treatment included an IDH1 peptide vaccine. These receptors were collected from a man in his forties or fifties with glioma.

The table lists this clone with a count of one. This sequence joins TRBV7-2 and TRBJ2-7, with 8 bases fitting TRBD1. The CDR3 totals 12 residues. Germline V gene lookup returns CDR1 SGHTA and CDR2 FQGNSA. After removal of 4 bases from V and 9 bases from J, the junction contained 5 bases not matched to a gene. CDR3: CASSSGQGSQYF. The CDR3, as DNA: TGTGCCAGCAGCTCAGGACAGGGTTCGCAGTACTTC.

V is TRBV7-2 and J is TRBJ2-3, with 10 bases fitting TRBD2. This CDR3 spans 16 amino acids. From germline, CDR1 is SGHTA and CDR2 FQGNSA. With 1 base clipped from V and 2 bases from J, the junction kept 3 bases outside the gene matches. The CDR3 is CASSLVAGGSTDTQYF. CDR3 DNA: TGTGCCAGCAGCTTAGTAGCGGGGGGATCCACAGATACGCAGTATTTT.

The chain uses TRBV27 and TRBJ2-1, with 7 bases aligning to TRBD1. The V gene end was trimmed by 7 bases and the J gene end by 0 bases; junction bases not matched to a gene: 9. Germline loops: CDR1 MNHEY, CDR2 SMNVEV (reference sequence). This CDR3 spans 16 amino acids. In DNA form, the CDR3 reads TGTGCCAGCACCCTAACCGGGGACAGCTCCTACAATGAGCAGTTCTTC. Encoded protein: CASTLTGDSSYNEQFF.

In its sample, this clone was seen once. The V and J genes are TRBV28 and TRBJ2-1; D gene unclear. V was clipped by 3 bases and J by 2 bases, with 11 bases between them. Germline V gives CDR1 MDHEN, CDR2 SYDVKM. The CDR3 loop spans 15 amino acids. The CDR3 is CASSFGSTPYNEQFF. The CDR3 DNA reads as TGTGCCAGCAGTTTCGGGTCTACTCCCTACAATGAGCAGTTCTTC. The complete variable domain, with remaining parts taken from reference TRBV28 and TRBJ2-1, reads DVKVTQSSRYLVKRTGEKVFLECVQDMDHENMFWYRQDPGLGLRLIYFSYDVKMKEKGDIPEGYSVSREKKERFSLILESASTNQTSMYLCASSFGSTPYNEQFFGPGTRLTVL.

The chain links TRBV5-1 to TRBJ1-1, with 7 bases that match TRBD1. CDR3 size: 15 residues. V lost 1 base and J lost 3; bases outside the gene matches: 6. CDR1 SGHRS and CDR2 YFSETQ come from the germline V gene. The CDR3 sequence is CASSLSGQLYTEAFF. CDR3 coding DNA: TGCGCCAGCAGCTTGTCGGGACAGCTATACACTGAAGCTTTCTTT. Combining the CDR3 with reference TRBV5-1 and TRBJ1-1 gives the whole variable domain KAGVTQTPRYLIKTRGQQVTLSCSPISGHRSVSWYQQTPGQGLQFLFEYFSETQRNKGNFPGRFSGRQFSNSRSEMNVSTLELGDSALYLCASSLSGQLYTEAFFGQGTRLTVV.

V is TRBV28 and J is TRBJ1-5; 7 nucleotides agree with TRBD1. In germline, CDR1 is MDHEN, CDR2 SYDVKM. The V and J ends lost 10 bases and 1 base, in that order; junction bases with no gene match: 7. The CDR3 covers 14 residues. CDR3 DNA sequence: TGTGCCACCAGGGGGGGTATAAGCAATCAGCCCCAGCATTTT. Its translation: CATRGGISNQPQHF. The full variable domain, in which reference TRBV28 and TRBJ1-5 provide the parts outside the CDR3, is DVKVTQSSRYLVKRTGEKVFLECVQDMDHENMFWYRQDPGLGLRLIYFSYDVKMKEKGDIPEGYSVSREKKERFSLILESASTNQTSMYLCATRGGISNQPQHFGDGTRLSIL.

V is TRBV7-3 and J is TRBJ2-2; D ambiguous. Germline CDR1 is SGHTA and CDR2 is FQGTGA. This CDR3 comprises 12 residues. With 4 bases removed from V and 8 bases from J, the gap between germline ends came to 8 bases. CDR3 nucleotide sequence: TGTGCCAGCAGCTCCTCAAATGGGGAGCTGTTTTTT. Protein product: CASSSSNGELFF.

CDR3 residues: CASSFVDRMSEQYF. The CDR3, as DNA: TGTGCCAGCAGTTTTGTAGACAGGATGTCCGAGCAGTACTTC. The chain uses TRBV27 and TRBJ2-7, with a possible D match to TRBD1 (6 bases). The germline CDR1 and CDR2 sequences are MNHEY and SMNVEV (reference sequence). CDR3 size: 14 residues. V was pared by 3 bases and J by 6 bases, with 15 bases between.

The genes are TRBV4-1 and TRBJ2-1; 7 positions match TRBD2. Germline CDR1 reads MGHRA; CDR2 reads YSYEKL. The CDR3 length is 16 residues. V shed 2 bases, J shed 9 bases, and the junction held 13 bases outside the gene matches. The CDR3 DNA reads TGCGCCAGCAGCCAATTCTTTAGCGGGTTATACGGTGAGCAGTTCTTC. This gives the protein CASSQFFSGLYGEQFF.

The rearrangement uses TRBV2 and TRBJ2-3; D unclear. The ends were cut back, 6 bases at V and 2 bases at J, with 6 bases in the middle. Germline values: CDR1 SNHLY, CDR2 FYNNEI. The CDR3 totals 12 residues. The CDR3 spells CASRRSTDTQYF. CDR3 sequence (DNA): TGTGCCAGCAGGCGATCCACAGATACGCAGTATTTT.

The chain carries TRBV5-1 and TRBJ2-7, with D possibly TRBD2 on 6 matching bases. Germline loops: CDR1 SGHRS, CDR2 YFSETQ. The CDR3 spans 15 residues. V lost 7 bases, J lost 5 bases, and 22 bases lay in between. CDR3 in DNA: TGCGCCAGCGGGGAAGGGTTCGGGAGTAGCCACGAGCAGTACTTC. Translated: CASGEGFGSSHEQYF.

The J gene is TRBJ2-1, the V gene TRBV5-1, with D possibly matching TRBD2 (6 bases). CDR1 and CDR2 from the germline V gene are SGHRS and YFSETQ. V was cut by 3 bases and J by 5 bases, with 15 bases left in between. The length of the CDR3 is 15 residues. CDR3 bases: TGCGCCAGCAGCTCTACCGGGACTGGCAACAATGAGCAGTTCTTC. This encodes CASSSTGTGNNEQFF.

The rearrangement links TRBV6-1 to TRBJ1-5; D unclear. CDR3 length equals 15 residues. Between the trimmed V and J ends, which lost 2 bases and 3 bases, there was a span of 11 bases. Germline V gene sequence: CDR1 MNHNS, CDR2 SASEGT. CDR3 residues: CASSEFGQPNQPQHF. The CDR3 DNA is TGTGCCAGCAGTGAATTCGGGCAGCCCAATCAGCCCCAGCATTTT.

The chain joins TRBV4-3 to TRBJ2-7, with 8 bases that match TRBD1. J gave up 5 bases and V 1 base, and 7 bases lay outside the gene matches. The germline gives CDR1 LGHNA, CDR2 YSLEER. The CDR3 is 15 residues long. CDR3 DNA sequence: TGCGCCAGCAGCCAAGCCCCGGACAGGGCCCACGAGCAGTACTTC. Translating it yields CASSQAPDRAHEQYF.

The V call is TRBV11-2, the J call TRBJ1-2; 11 bases are a match to TRBD1. The J segment lost 4 bases and the V segment lost 5 bases, leaving 9 bases of the junction unmatched. CDR3 size: 16 residues. CDR1 is SGHAT, CDR2 FQNNGV, per germline. CDR3 amino acids: CASSLGQGAASYGYTF. CDR3 in DNA: TGTGCCAGCAGCCTCGGACAGGGGGCCGCCAGCTATGGCTACACCTTC.

The rearrangement links TRBV28 to TRBJ1-2; perhaps TRBD1 as D (5 bases). Germline CDR1 MDHEN, CDR2 SYDVKM. V was shortened by 6 bases and J by 8 bases, with 22 bases between the two germline ends. The CDR3 sequence is 15 residues long. The CDR3 reads CASSAYPGPSRGYTF. The CDR3 region has the DNA TGTGCCAGCAGCGCTTACCCGGGACCATCGAGGGGCTACACCTTC.

This chain links TRBV6-4 with TRBJ1-2, with D unclear. CDR1 is MRHNA, CDR2 SNTAGT, per germline. The CDR3 extends over 11 amino acids. V lost 0 bases, J lost 8 bases, and 4 bases lay in between. The CDR3 here is CASSDSRGYTF. As DNA, the CDR3 is TGTGCCAGCAGTGACTCCAGGGGCTACACCTTC.

CDR3: CASSLAGDTQQETQYF. CDR3 coding DNA: TGTGCCAGCAGCTTGGCCGGAGACACTCAACAAGAGACCCAGTACTTC. The V and J genes are TRBV5-4 and TRBJ2-5; D not certain. The CDR3 has 16 residues. Trimming cost V 0 bases and J 2 bases, with 14 bases left between them. The germline V gene has CDR1 SGHNT and CDR2 YYREEE (reference sequence). The variable domain in full, completed from reference TRBV5-4 and TRBJ2-5, reads ETGVTQSPTHLIKTRGQQVTLRCSSQSGHNTVSWYQQALGQGPQFIFQYYREEENGRGNFPPRFSGLQFPNYSSELNVNALELDDSALYLCASSLAGDTQQETQYFGPGTRLLVL.

The gene calls are TRBV29-1 and TRBJ1-2; D gene uncertain. Trimming took 5 bases from V and 0 from J, leaving 7 bases between them. The CDR3 has 12 amino acids. Germline values: CDR1 SQVTM, CDR2 ANQGSEA. CDR3 in DNA: TGCAGCGTTTTTTCAGCTAACTATGGCTACACCTTC. It is translated as CSVFSANYGYTF.

As DNA, the CDR3 is TGTGCCAGTAGTATAGGCGGGGGTGGCAATCAGCCCCAGCATTTT. It yields the protein CASSIGGGGNQPQHF. The V gene is TRBV19, the J gene TRBJ1-5, with D perhaps TRBD1 (5 bases). With 1 base removed from V and 2 bases from J, the gap between germline ends came to 9 bases. Germline V gene lookup returns CDR1 LNHDA and CDR2 SQIVND (reference sequence). This CDR3 spans 15 amino acids.

A single count supports this clone. The CDR3 loop is CASSQGDGYTF. The CDR3 DNA sequence: TGTGCCAGCAGTCAAGGCGATGGCTACACCTTC. V gene TRBV28 combines with J gene TRBJ1-2; no firm D call. This CDR3 has 11 amino acids. Germline V gives CDR1 MDHEN, CDR2 SYDVKM. Trimming removed 5 bases at V and 6 bases at J, with 7 bases between.